This T cell receptor beta chain is drawn from a study of blood T cells in healthy people across ages. Total RNA was isolated from each sample in quantities of at least 5 micrograms. Germline assignment: CDR1 MGHRA and CDR2 YSYEKL. There are 12 residues in the CDR3. Trimming pared 1 base from V and 5 bases from J, leaving 0 bases between. This clonotype appeared many times. A second PCR of 7 to 11 cycles used a sample-barcoded 5' primer and a J-beta primer mix. Template switching added a 12-random-nucleotide identifier to every cDNA molecule. TCRdb re-called the 5' RACE reads through MiXCR, storing one row per CDR3 protein. Among about 570,000 distinct CDR3 sequences listed, about 27% were seen once. This sample also belongs to another study, concerning T cells of mothers and their children. That study reports: A few healthy Caucasian mothers, along with their six children, served as the donors. For each mother, over 8 million TCR beta CDR3 reads were obtained, and for each child, a few million.

The sample comprised blood. This chain joins TRBV4-1 and TRBJ2-6; no clear D gene. This clonotype originated in a boy aged 2 to 10 in good health. The chain's CDR3 is CASSQGANVLTF. The CDR3 DNA reads TGCGCCAGCAGCCAAGGGGCCAACGTCCTGACTTTC.